This T cell receptor (beta chain) stems from a study of shared clonotypes between healthy human individuals. Study findings and constraints: Sharing across a handful of donors was seen in 5% to 5.5% of naive CD4 clonotypes. In contrast to clonotypes shared by all four donors, non-shared clonotypes had lower generation probabilities.

The investigators split CD4+ cells into a CD45RA+ naive subset and a CD45RA-negative memory subset. It was at deep level that the assay was run. Some clones are missing from TCRdb's copy, which holds only in-frame ones; the method was immunoSEQ multiplex PCR. This table holds 2 million to 2.5 million clones, just under 95% found once. The CDR3 is 11 residues long. V lost 5 bases, J lost 9 bases, and 7 bases lay in between. CDR1 and CDR2 (germline): SEHNR, FQNEAQ (reference sequence). In regard to this clone: Antigen unknown.

The chain combines TRBV7-9 with TRBJ2-2; D remains unclear. Sequenced material: naive CD4+ T cells from PBMCs. The subset was: CD45RA+ positively selected. The sequence was collected from a man aged 18 to 30 in good health. Some clones in this sample may be carry-over from other donors' samples. CDR3 region: CASSLMRELFF. The CDR3 DNA follows: TGTGCCAGCAGCCTTATGAGGGAGCTGTTTTTT.